The T cell receptor beta chain described here comes from a study of blood T cell repertoires in COVID-19. Patients of the Seattle cohort, enrolled during active infection, were followed longitudinally. Per the original data handling: Using reference gene primer amplification, nucleated cell counts were estimated. Some clones are missing from TCRdb's copy, which holds only in-frame ones; the method was immunoSEQ multiplex PCR. The DNA was the basis for D and trimming; V, J and clone size are from that table. The table lists about 280,000 clones, roughly 86% of them singletons, with about 11% in the top ten. The V end lost 0 bases, the J end lost 1 base, and 10 bases lay between the germline ends. The CDR3 is made up of 15 amino acids. Germline CDR1 is SGHRS and CDR2 is YFSETQ.

The chain couples TRBV5-1 to TRBJ1-2; D is unclear. The source is a woman in her twenties or thirties with COVID-19, enrolled during active disease. The sample comprised peripheral blood. Here the CDR3 reads CASSLGSGYNYGYTF. For the CDR3, the DNA is TGCGCCAGCAGCTTGGGGTCAGGATATAACTATGGCTACACCTTC.